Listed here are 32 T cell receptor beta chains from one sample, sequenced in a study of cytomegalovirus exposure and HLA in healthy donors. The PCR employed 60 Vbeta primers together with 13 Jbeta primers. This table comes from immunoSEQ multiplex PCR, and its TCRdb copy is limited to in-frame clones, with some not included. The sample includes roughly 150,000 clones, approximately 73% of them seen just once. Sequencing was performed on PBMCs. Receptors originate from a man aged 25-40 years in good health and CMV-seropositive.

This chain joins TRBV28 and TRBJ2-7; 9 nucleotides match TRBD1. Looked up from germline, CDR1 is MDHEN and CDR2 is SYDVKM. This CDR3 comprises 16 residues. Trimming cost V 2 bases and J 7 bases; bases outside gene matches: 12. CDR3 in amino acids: CASSLLPGQGLSEQYF. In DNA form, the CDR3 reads TGTGCCAGCAGTTTACTCCCGGGACAGGGTTTGTCTGAGCAGTACTTC. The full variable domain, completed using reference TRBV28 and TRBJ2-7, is DVKVTQSSRYLVKRTGEKVFLECVQDMDHENMFWYRQDPGLGLRLIYFSYDVKMKEKGDIPEGYSVSREKKERFSLILESASTNQTSMYLCASSLLPGQGLSEQYFGPGTRLTVT.

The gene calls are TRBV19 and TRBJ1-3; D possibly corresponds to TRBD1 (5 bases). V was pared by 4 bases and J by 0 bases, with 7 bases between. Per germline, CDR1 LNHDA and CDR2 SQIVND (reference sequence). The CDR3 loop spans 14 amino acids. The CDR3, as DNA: TGTGCCAGTAGTACAGGGATCTCTGGAAACACCATATATTTT. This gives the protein CASSTGISGNTIYF.

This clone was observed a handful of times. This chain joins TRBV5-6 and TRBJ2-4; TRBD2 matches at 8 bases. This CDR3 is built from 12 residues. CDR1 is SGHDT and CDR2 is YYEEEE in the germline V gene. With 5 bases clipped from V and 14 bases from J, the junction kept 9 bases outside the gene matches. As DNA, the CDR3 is TGTGCCAGCAGTTCAACTAGCGGTTGGGAGTACTTC. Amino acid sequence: CASSSTSGWEYF. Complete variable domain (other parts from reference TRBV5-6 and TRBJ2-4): DAGVTQSPTHLIKTRGQQVTLRCSPKSGHDTVSWYQQALGQGPQFIFQYYEEEERQRGNFPDRFSGHQFPNYSSELNVNALLLGDSALYLCASSSTSGWEYFGAGTRLSVL.

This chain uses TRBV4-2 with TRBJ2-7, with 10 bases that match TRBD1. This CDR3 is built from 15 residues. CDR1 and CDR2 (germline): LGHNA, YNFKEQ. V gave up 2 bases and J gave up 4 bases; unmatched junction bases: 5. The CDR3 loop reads CASSQSGTGEYEQYF. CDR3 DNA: TGTGCCAGCAGCCAATCAGGGACAGGGGAGTACGAGCAGTACTTC.

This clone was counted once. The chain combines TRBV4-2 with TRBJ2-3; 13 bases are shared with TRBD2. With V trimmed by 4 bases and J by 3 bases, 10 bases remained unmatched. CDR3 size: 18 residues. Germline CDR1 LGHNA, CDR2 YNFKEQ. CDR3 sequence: CASSPNLMTSGRTDTQYF. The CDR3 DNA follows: TGTGCCAGCAGCCCCAACCTTATGACTAGCGGGAGGACAGATACGCAGTATTTT.

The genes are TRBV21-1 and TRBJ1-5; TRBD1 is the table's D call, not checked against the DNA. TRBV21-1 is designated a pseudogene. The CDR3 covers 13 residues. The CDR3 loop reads CASRARDEQPQHF. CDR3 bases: TGTGCCAGCAGAGCCAGGGATGAACAGCCCCAGCATTTT.

The CDR3 sequence is CASSLSDRGRYAFF. In DNA form, the CDR3 reads TGTGCCAGCAGCCTATCGGACAGGGGGCGGTACGCTTTCTTT. The rearrangement joins TRBV28 to TRBJ1-1, with TRBD1 matching over 11 bases. The V gene's germline CDR1 is MDHEN and CDR2 SYDVKM. This CDR3 is 14 amino acids long. With V trimmed by 6 bases and J by 11 bases, 11 bases remained unmatched.

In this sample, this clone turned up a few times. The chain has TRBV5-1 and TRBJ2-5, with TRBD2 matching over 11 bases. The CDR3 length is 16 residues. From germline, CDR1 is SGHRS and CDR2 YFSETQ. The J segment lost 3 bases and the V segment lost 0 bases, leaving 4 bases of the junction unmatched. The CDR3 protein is CASSLGLAGTEETQYF. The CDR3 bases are TGCGCCAGCAGCTTGGGACTAGCGGGAACCGAAGAGACCCAGTACTTC.

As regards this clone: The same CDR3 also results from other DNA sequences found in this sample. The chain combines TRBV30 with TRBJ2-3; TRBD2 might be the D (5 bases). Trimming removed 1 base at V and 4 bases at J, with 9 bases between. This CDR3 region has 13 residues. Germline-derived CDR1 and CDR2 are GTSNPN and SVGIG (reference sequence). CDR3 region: CAWSGGWADTQYF. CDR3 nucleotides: TGTGCCTGGAGTGGCGGGTGGGCAGATACGCAGTATTTT. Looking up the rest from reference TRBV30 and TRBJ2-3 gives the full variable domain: SQTIHQWPATLVQPVGSPLSLECTVEGTSNPNLYWYRQAAGRGLQLLFYSVGIGQISSEVPQNLSASRPQDRQFILSSKKLLLSDSGFYLCAWSGGWADTQYFGPGTRLTVL.

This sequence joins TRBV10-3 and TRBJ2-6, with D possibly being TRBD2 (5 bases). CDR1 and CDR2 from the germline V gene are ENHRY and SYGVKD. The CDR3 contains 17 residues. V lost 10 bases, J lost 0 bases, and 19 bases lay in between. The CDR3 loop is CATQDFTGNSGANVLTF. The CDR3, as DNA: TGTGCCACCCAGGATTTCACGGGAAACTCTGGGGCCAACGTCCTGACTTTC.

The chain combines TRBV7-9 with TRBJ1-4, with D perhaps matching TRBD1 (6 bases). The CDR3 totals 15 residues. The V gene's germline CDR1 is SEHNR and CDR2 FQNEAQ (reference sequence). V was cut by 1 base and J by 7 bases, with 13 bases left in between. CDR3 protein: CASSLEGHKGEKLFF. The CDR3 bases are TGTGCCAGCAGCTTAGAGGGACATAAGGGTGAAAAACTGTTTTTT.

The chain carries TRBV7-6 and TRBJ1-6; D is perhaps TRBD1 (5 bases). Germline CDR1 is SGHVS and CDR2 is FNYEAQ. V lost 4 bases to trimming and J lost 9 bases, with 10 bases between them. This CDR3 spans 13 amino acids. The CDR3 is CASSSNTGSPLHF. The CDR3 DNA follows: TGTGCCAGCAGCTCGAATACAGGTTCACCCCTCCACTTT. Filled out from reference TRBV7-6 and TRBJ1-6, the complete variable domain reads GAGVSQSPRYKVTKRGQDVALRCDPISGHVSLYWYRQALGQGPEFLTYFNYEAQQDKSGLPNDRFSAERPEGSISTLTIQRTEQRDSAMYRCASSSNTGSPLHFGNGTRLTVT.

The CDR3 sequence: CASDAGTSYEQYF. The CDR3 nucleotides are TGTGCCAGCGATGCGGGTACTTCCTACGAGCAGTACTTC. This sequence joins TRBV6-6 and TRBJ2-7, with D maybe TRBD2 (5 bases). The CDR3 has 13 amino acids. The V end lost 8 bases, the J end lost 1 base, and 12 bases lay between the germline ends. Per germline, CDR1 MNHNY and CDR2 SVGAGI (reference sequence).

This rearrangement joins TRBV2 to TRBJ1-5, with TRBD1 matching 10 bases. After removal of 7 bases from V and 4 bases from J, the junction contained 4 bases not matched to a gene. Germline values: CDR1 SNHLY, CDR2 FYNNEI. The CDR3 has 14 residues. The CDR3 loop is CASTGGQGNQPQHF. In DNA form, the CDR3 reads TGTGCCAGCACCGGGGGACAGGGGAATCAGCCCCAGCATTTT.

The CDR3 nucleotides are TGTGCCAGCAGCACTCCGGGACAGGGGAGAAACACCATATATTTT. Its protein is CASSTPGQGRNTIYF. This chain joins TRBV6-6 and TRBJ1-3; 10 bases are a match to TRBD1. Germline values: CDR1 MNHNY, CDR2 SVGAGI (reference sequence). Losses at the gene ends were 6 bases for V and 5 bases for J; bases not matched to a gene: 7. CDR3 size: 15 residues.

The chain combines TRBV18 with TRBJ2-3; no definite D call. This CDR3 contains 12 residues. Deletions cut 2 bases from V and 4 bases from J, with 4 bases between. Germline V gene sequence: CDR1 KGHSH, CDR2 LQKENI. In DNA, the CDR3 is TGTGCCAGCTCACCATTAGCAGATACGCAGTATTTT. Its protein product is CASSPLADTQYF.

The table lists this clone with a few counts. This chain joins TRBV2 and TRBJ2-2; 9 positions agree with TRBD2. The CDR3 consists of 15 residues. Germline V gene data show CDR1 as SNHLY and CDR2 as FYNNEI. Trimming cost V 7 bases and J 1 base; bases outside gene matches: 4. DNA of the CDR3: TGTGCCAGCAAACGGACTAGCGAGAACACCGGGGAGCTGTTTTTT. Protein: CASKRTSENTGELFF. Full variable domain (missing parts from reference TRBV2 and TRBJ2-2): EPEVTQTPSHQVTQMGQEVILRCVPISNHLYFYWYRQILGQKVEFLVSFYNNEISEKSEIFDDQFSVERPDGSNFTLKIRSTKLEDSAMYFCASKRTSENTGELFFGEGSRLTVL.

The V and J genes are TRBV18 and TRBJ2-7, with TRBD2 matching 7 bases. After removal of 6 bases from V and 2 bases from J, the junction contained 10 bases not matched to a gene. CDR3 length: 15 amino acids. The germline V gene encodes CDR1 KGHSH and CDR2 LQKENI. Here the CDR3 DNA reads TGTGCCAGCTCTCCCGAGCGGGGTTTCGCCTACGAGCAGTACTTC. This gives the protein CASSPERGFAYEQYF.

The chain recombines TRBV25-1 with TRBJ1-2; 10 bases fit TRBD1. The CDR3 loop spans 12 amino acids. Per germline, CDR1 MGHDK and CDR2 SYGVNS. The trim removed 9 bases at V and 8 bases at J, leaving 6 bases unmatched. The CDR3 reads CARRRTGGGYTF. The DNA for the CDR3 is TGTGCCAGGCGACGGACAGGGGGAGGCTACACCTTC.

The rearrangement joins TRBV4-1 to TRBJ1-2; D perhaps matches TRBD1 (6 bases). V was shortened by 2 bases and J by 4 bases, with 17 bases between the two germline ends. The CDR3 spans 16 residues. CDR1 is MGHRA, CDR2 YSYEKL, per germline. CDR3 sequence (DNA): TGCGCCAGCAGCCAACCTACGGGACAAGTTCTCTATGGCTACACCTTC. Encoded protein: CASSQPTGQVLYGYTF.

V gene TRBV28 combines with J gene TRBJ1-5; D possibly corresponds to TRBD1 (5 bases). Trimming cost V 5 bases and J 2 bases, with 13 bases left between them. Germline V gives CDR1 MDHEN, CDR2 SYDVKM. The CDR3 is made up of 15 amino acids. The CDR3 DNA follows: TGTGCCAGCAGTCTCGGGACTCCTGGCAATCAGCCCCAGCATTTT. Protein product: CASSLGTPGNQPQHF.

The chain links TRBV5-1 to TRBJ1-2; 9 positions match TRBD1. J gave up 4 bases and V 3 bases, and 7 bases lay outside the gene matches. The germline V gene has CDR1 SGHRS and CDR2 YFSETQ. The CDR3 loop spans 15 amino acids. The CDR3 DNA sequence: TGCGCCAGCAGCTCAACCGGGACAGGGTCCTATGGCTACACCTTC. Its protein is CASSSTGTGSYGYTF.

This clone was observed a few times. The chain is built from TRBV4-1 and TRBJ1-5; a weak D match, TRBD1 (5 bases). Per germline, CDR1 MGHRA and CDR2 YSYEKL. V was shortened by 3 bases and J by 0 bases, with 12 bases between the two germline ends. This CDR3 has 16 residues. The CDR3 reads CASSHLGRGSNQPQHF. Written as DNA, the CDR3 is TGCGCCAGCAGCCACCTAGGGAGGGGTAGCAATCAGCCCCAGCATTTT.

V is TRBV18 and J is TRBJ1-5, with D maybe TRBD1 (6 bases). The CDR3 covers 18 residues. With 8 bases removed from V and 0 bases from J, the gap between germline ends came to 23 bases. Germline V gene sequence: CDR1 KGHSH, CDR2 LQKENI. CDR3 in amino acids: CASTTPGQKPYSNQPQHF. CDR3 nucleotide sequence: TGTGCCAGCACCACTCCGGGACAAAAACCTTATAGCAATCAGCCCCAGCATTTT.

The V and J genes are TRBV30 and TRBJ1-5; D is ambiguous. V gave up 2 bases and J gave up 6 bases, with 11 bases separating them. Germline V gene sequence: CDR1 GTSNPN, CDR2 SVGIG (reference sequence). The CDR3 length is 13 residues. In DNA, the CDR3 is TGTGCCTGGAGTTCGAGGGAAGCTCAGCCCCAGCATTTT. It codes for CAWSSREAQPQHF.

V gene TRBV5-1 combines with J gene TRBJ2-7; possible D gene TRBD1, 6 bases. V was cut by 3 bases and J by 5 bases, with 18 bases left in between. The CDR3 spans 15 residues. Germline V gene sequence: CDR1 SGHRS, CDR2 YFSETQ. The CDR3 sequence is CASSSLLGAGDEQYF. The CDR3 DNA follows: TGCGCCAGCAGCTCCCTTTTGGGGGCAGGGGACGAGCAGTACTTC.

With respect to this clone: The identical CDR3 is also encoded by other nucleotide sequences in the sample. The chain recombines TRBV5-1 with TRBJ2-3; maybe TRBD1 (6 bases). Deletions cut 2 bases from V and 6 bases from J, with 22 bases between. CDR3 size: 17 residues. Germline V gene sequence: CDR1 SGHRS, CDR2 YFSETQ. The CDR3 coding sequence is TGCGCCAGCAGCTTAGAAACAGCCTCCCTAGGGGGTGATACGCAGTATTTT. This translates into CASSLETASLGGDTQYF.

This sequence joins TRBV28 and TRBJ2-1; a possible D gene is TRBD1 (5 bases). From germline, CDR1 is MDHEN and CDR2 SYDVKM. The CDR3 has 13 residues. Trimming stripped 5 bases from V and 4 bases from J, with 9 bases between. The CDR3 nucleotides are TGTGCCAGCAGTAGCCAGGGATACAATGAGCAGTTCTTC. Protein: CASSSQGYNEQFF.

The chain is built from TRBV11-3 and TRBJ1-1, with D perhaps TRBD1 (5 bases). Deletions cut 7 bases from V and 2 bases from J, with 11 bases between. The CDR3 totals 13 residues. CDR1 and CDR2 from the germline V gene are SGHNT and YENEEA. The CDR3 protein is CASIGARNTEAFF. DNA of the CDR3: TGTGCCAGCATAGGGGCCAGAAACACTGAAGCTTTCTTT.

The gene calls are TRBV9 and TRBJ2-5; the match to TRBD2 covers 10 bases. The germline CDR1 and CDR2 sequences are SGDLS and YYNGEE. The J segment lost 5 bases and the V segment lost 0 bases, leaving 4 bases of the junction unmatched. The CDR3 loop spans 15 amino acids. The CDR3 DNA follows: TGTGCCAGCAGCGTAGGGCTAGCGGGAGAGGAGACCCAGTACTTC. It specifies CASSVGLAGEETQYF.

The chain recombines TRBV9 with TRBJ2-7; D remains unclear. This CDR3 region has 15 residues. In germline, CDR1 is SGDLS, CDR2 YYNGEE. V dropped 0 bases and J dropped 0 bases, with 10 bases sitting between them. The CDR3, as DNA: TGTGCCAGCAGCGTAGGGCAGGCCAGCTCCTACGAGCAGTACTTC. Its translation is CASSVGQASSYEQYF.

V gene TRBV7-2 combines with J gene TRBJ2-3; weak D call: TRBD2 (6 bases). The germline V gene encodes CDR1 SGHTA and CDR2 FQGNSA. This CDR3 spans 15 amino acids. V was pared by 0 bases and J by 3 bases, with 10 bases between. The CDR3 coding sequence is TGTGCCAGCAGCTTAGCAATCGGAGGGACAGATACGCAGTATTTT. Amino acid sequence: CASSLAIGGTDTQYF.